Below, 4 T cell receptor beta chains from the same sample are listed, as sequenced in a study of OX40 agonist ivuxolimab in advanced cancers. Data came from immunoSEQ multiplex PCR; TCRdb stores just in-frame clones and leaves some out. Found here are fewer than 70,000 clones, roughly 87% of them singletons; the top ten hold 0.55% to 0.65%. The material sequenced was CD4+ or CD8+ T cells sorted from blood, taken in a trial of the OX40 agonist ivuxolimab. Every receptor here comes from an adult with an advanced solid tumor such as melanoma, head and neck, liver or kidney cancer.

The chain combines TRBV5-1 with TRBJ1-4; no clear D gene. The germline V gene encodes CDR1 SGHRS and CDR2 YFSETQ. Trimming cost V 1 base and J 1 base, with 2 bases left between them. This CDR3 region has 13 residues. The CDR3 DNA sequence: TGCGCCAGCAGCTTGAAAACTAATGAAAAACTGTTTTTT. Translated: CASSLKTNEKLFF.

This clone was observed a handful of times. V usage is TRBV19 and J usage is TRBJ2-2; either TRBD1 or TRBD2 may fit D (5 bases each). The length of the CDR3 is 14 residues. From germline, CDR1 is LNHDA and CDR2 SQIVND (reference sequence). With 7 bases removed from V and 5 bases from J, the gap between germline ends came to 14 bases. The CDR3: CASKGTSNTGELFF. The CDR3 coding sequence is TGTGCCAGTAAAGGGACCTCCAATACCGGGGAGCTGTTTTTT.

This clone has only one observation. The chain combines TRBV2 with TRBJ2-3, with 8 bases fitting TRBD1. The CDR3 is made up of 14 amino acids. V lost 5 bases and J lost 0; bases outside the gene matches: 1. The germline gives CDR1 SNHLY, CDR2 FYNNEI. The CDR3 DNA follows: TGTGCCAGCAGTCAGGGGGCTAGCACAGATACGCAGTATTTT. Its translation is CASSQGASTDTQYF.

The chain employs TRBV6-1 and TRBJ1-4, with unresolved D. The germline V gene encodes CDR1 MNHNS and CDR2 SASEGT. The CDR3 is 13 residues long. V lost 4 bases, J lost 8 bases, and 11 bases lay in between. Written as DNA, the CDR3 is TGTGCCAGCAGTGCCCGGGAGGCCGAAAAACTGTTTTTT. Translating it yields CASSAREAEKLFF.